This T cell receptor (beta chain) was sequenced in a study of technical replicates of blood from several donors. Here immunoSEQ multiplex PCR was the method, and the copy in TCRdb shows in-frame clones only, minus some. This sample has approximately 60,000 clones, with 86% found just once. The V gene end was trimmed by 0 bases and the J gene end by 0 bases; junction bases not matched to a gene: 3. CDR1 GTSNPN and CDR2 SVGIG come from the germline V gene (reference sequence). The CDR3 runs to 17 residues. The sequence came from a human donor in good health. Some clones in this sample may be carry-over from other donors' samples. The rearrangement uses TRBV30 and TRBJ2-3, with 13 positions matching TRBD2. Material: PBMCs. CDR3 DNA sequence: TGTGCCTGGAGTGTAGGGACTAGCGGGGTGAGCACAGATACGCAGTATTTT. It encodes CAWSVGTSGVSTDTQYF.